This entry lists 10 T cell receptor beta chains sequenced from one sample in a study of blood T cell repertoires in COVID-19. Sequenced by immunoSEQ multiplex PCR; TCRdb stores in-frame clones only, minus some. The sample shows approximately 100,000 clones, more than 85% of them seen only once. Sequenced: peripheral blood. The receptors were sampled from a man aged 55-75 years with acute or convalescent COVID-19.

The rearrangement links TRBV6-5 to TRBJ1-5; D call uncertain. The CDR3 loop spans 10 amino acids. V was shortened by 10 bases and J by 6 bases, with 7 bases between the two germline ends. Looked up from germline, CDR1 is MNHEY and CDR2 is SVGAGI. In nucleotides, the CDR3 is TGTGCCACTGGAGGTCAGCCCCAGCATTTT. Protein product: CATGGQPQHF.

V gene TRBV19 combines with J gene TRBJ2-3; D may be TRBD2 (6 bases). This CDR3 has 18 residues. V shed 5 bases and J shed 1 base, with 22 bases lying between them. Germline values: CDR1 LNHDA, CDR2 SQIVND (reference sequence). The CDR3 sequence: CASSPRGFAGGGTDTQYF. CDR3 DNA: TGTGCCAGTAGTCCCCGGGGCTTTGCCGGAGGGGGCACAGATACGCAGTATTTT.

V is TRBV19 and J is TRBJ2-1, with 11 bases aligning to TRBD2. V was clipped by 6 bases and J by 7 bases; unmatched bases: 14. The CDR3 loop spans 17 amino acids. CDR1 is LNHDA, CDR2 SQIVND, per germline (reference sequence). CDR3 loop: CASSWGPSGRNRNEQFF. CDR3 in DNA: TGTGCCAGTAGCTGGGGACCTAGCGGGAGGAATAGGAATGAGCAGTTCTTC.

Comments on this clone: At the DNA level, this CDR3 is encoded by other sequences in the same sample as well. The V gene is TRBV28, the J gene TRBJ1-4, with D perhaps matching TRBD1 (6 bases). The CDR3 is 15 amino acids. The V end lost 4 bases, the J end lost 0 bases, and 9 bases lay between the germline ends. Germline CDR1 MDHEN, CDR2 SYDVKM. CDR3 residues: CASSSEGATNEKLFF. The DNA for the CDR3 is TGTGCCAGCAGTTCCGAGGGGGCAACTAATGAAAAACTGTTTTTT.

The chain links TRBV14 to TRBJ1-1; tentatively, D is TRBD1 (6 bases). The CDR3 consists of 13 residues. Trimming pared 2 bases from V and 4 bases from J, leaving 8 bases between. Germline lookup yields CDR1 SGHDN and CDR2 FVKESK. The CDR3 region is CASSQLGATEAFF. CDR3 DNA sequence: TGTGCCAGCAGCCAATTGGGGGCCACTGAAGCTTTCTTT.

A few counts support this clone. V usage is TRBV7-9 and J usage is TRBJ2-1; 8 bases are a match to TRBD2. V lost 3 bases and J lost 4; bases outside the gene matches: 8. Germline-derived CDR1 and CDR2 are SEHNR and FQNEAQ (reference sequence). There are 16 residues in the CDR3. CDR3 residues: CASSFQGAGGYNEQFF. DNA for the CDR3: TGTGCCAGCAGCTTCCAAGGGGCGGGGGGTTACAATGAGCAGTTCTTC.

This clone was detected only a few times. The CDR3 region is CASSTQGGAPYGYTF. Here the CDR3 DNA reads TGTGCCAGCAGTACACAGGGGGGGGCCCCTTATGGCTACACCTTC. This sequence joins TRBV6-5 and TRBJ1-2; 8 bases are shared with TRBD1. Germline assignment: CDR1 MNHEY and CDR2 SVGAGI. J lost 5 bases, V lost 5 bases, and 10 bases had no gene match. This CDR3 is 15 amino acids long.

The V and J genes are TRBV27 and TRBJ1-6; maybe TRBD1 (5 bases). V gave up 5 bases and J gave up 8 bases, with 7 bases separating them. This CDR3 has 12 amino acids. The germline V gene has CDR1 MNHEY and CDR2 SMNVEV (reference sequence). CDR3 bases: TGTGCCAGCAGTCTCAGGGATTCACCCCTCCACTTT. It specifies CASSLRDSPLHF.

V is TRBV30 and J is TRBJ1-1; 10 nucleotides align to TRBD1. Trimming cost V 5 bases and J 2 bases; bases outside gene matches: 14. The CDR3 covers 17 residues. From germline, CDR1 is GTSNPN and CDR2 SVGIG (reference sequence). CDR3 in amino acids: CAWAHAWGQGINTEAFF. In DNA form, the CDR3 reads TGTGCCTGGGCCCATGCCTGGGGACAGGGGATTAACACTGAAGCTTTCTTT. The variable domain in full, completed from reference TRBV30 and TRBJ1-1, reads SQTIHQWPATLVQPVGSPLSLECTVEGTSNPNLYWYRQAAGRGLQLLFYSVGIGQISSEVPQNLSASRPQDRQFILSSKKLLLSDSGFYLCAWAHAWGQGINTEAFFGQGTRLTVV.

This rearrangement joins TRBV6-5 to TRBJ2-1; the match to TRBD2 covers 8 bases. The germline V gene encodes CDR1 MNHEY and CDR2 SVGAGI. After removal of 5 bases from V and 0 bases from J, the junction contained 3 bases not matched to a gene. This CDR3 is built from 15 residues. The CDR3 sequence is CASSTLAGSYNEQFF. The CDR3 DNA sequence: TGTGCCAGCAGTACCCTAGCGGGCTCCTACAATGAGCAGTTCTTC.